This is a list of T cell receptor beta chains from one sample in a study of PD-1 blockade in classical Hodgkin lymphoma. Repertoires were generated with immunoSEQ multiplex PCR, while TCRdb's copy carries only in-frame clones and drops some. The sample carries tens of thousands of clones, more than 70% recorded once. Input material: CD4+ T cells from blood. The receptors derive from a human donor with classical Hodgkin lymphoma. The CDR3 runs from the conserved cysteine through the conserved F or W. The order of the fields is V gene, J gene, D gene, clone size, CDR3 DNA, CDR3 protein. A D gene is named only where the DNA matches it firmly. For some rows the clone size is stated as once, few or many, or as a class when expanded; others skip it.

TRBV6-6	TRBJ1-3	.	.	TGTGCCAGCACAATGGACAGCGGCTCTGGAAACACCATATATTTT	CASTMDSGSGNTIYF
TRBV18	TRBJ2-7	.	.	TGTGCCAGCTCACTTGTGGGTGACGAGCAGTACTTC	CASSLVGDEQYF
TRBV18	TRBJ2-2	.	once	TGTGCCAGCTCACCAAATCCTGACACCGGGGAGCTGTTTTTT	CASSPNPDTGELFF
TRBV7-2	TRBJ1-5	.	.	TGTGCCAGCAGCTTTGAAGGGGATAGCAATCAGCCCCAGCATTTT	CASSFEGDSNQPQHF
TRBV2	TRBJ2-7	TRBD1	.	TGTGCCAGCAGTCGAGAACAGGGGTACGAGCAGTACTTC	CASSREQGYEQYF
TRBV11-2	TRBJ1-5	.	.	TGTGCCAGCAGCTTAGATTTTATGCAGCCCCAGCATTTT	CASSLDFMQPQHF
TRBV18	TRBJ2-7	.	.	TGTGCCAGCTCCCGGAGCCAGATATACGAGCAGTACTTC	CASSRSQIYEQYF
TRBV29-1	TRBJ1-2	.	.	TGCAGCGCGGTAATAGTAGACAGTACTAACTATGGCTACACCTTC	CSAVIVDSTNYGYTF
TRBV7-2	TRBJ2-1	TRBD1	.	TGTGCCAGCAGCCTTAGACAGGGGGCAAGGTACAATGAGCAGTTCTTC	CASSLRQGARYNEQFF
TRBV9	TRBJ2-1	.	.	TGTGCCAGCAGCCCCGCGGCCGGGTCGTATGAGCAGTTCTTC	CASSPAAGSYEQFF
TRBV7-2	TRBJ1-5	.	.	TGTGCCAGCAGCGACCTTAGGGGGGGCACCAATCAGCCCCAGCATTTT	CASSDLRGGTNQPQHF
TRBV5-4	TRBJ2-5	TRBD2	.	TGTGCCAGCAGCTTGGCTGAGGGGGGGACTAGCCGATCGACGAGACCCCAGTACTTC	CASSLAEGGTSRSTRPQYF
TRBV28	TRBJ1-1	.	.	TGTGCCAGCATCCCGGGCCCGGGGGAAACAGCTTTCTTT	CASIPGPGETAFF
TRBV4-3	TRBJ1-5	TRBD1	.	TGCGCCAGCAGCCAAGATAAGACAGGGTTTCAGCCCCAGCATTTT	CASSQDKTGFQPQHF
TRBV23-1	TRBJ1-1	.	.	TGCGCCAGCACCCAATTTTGTGTCACTGAAGCTTTCTTT	CASTQFCVTEAFF
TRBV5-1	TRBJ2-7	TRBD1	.	TGCGCCAGCAGCTTGGCTAAAAGACAGGGGGCCAACGAGCAGTACTTC	CASSLAKRQGANEQYF
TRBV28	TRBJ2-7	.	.	TGTGCCAGCACCGGCCCCTACGAGCAGTACTTC	CASTGPYEQYF
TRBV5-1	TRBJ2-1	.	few	TGCGCCAGCAGCTTCGGCAGCAATAGGCAGTTCTTC	CASSFGSNRQFF
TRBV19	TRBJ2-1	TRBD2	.	TGTGCCAGTAGTGTCACTAGCGGGAGGATCAATGAGCAGTTCTTC	CASSVTSGRINEQFF
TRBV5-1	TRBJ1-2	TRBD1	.	TGCGCCAGCAGCTACGACAGGGCATCTGGCTACACCTTC	CASSYDRASGYTF
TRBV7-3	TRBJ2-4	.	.	TGTGCCAGCAGCCAAAACCCCACAGGGATTCAGTACTTC	CASSQNPTGIQYF
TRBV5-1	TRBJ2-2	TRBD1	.	TGCGCCAGCAGCTCCGCCTCGACAGGGACCGGGGAGCTGTTTTTT	CASSSASTGTGELFF
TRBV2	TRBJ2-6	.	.	TGTGCCAGCAGTGAATATGCTGGGGCCAACGTCCTGACTTTC	CASSEYAGANVLTF
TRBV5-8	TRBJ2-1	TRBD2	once	TGTGCCAGCAGCCCTATGCTAGCGGGAGCAGGGAATGAGCAGTTCTTC	CASSPMLAGAGNEQFF
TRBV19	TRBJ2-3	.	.	TGTGCCAGTAGTATAGAGCGGGCAAGCACAGATACGCAGTATTTT	CASSIERASTDTQYF
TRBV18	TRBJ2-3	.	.	TGTGCCAGCTCACCGCTTTGGGGCACAGATACGCAGTATTTT	CASSPLWGTDTQYF
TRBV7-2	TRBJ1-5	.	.	TGTGCCAGCAGCCCTCAGAGTAATCAGCCCCAGCATTTT	CASSPQSNQPQHF
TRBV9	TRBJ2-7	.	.	TGTGCCAGCAGTTCCCACCCAGGCAGCGCCTACGAGCAGTACTTC	CASSSHPGSAYEQYF
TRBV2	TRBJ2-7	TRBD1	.	TGTGCCAGCAGTTGGGACAGGTCGGCAGGGGAGCAGTACTTC	CASSWDRSAGEQYF
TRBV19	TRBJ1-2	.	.	TGTGCCACCCATGAGGATTCTGGCTACACCTTC	CATHEDSGYTF
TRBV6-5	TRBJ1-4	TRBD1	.	TGTGCCAGCAGTCGCAACCGGGACAGTGATGAAAAACTGTTTTTT	CASSRNRDSDEKLFF
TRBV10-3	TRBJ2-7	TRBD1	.	TGTGCCATCAGTGGGGGGGAGACAGGGGTAGCCTACGAGCAGTACTTC	CAISGGETGVAYEQYF
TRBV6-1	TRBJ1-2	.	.	TGTGCCAGCAGTTGGACAGATCTTGACTATGGCTACACCTTC	CASSWTDLDYGYTF
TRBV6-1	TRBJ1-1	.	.	TGTGCCAGCAGTCGGGATCTAATCCCGAACACTGAAGCTTTCTTT	CASSRDLIPNTEAFF
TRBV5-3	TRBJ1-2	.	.	TGTGCCAGAAGCTTGGGCGGAGGACGGGAGTATGGCTACACCTTC	CARSLGGGREYGYTF
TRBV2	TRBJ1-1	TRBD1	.	TGTGCCAGCAGTGGACTTGGGACAGGCACTGAAGCTTTCTTT	CASSGLGTGTEAFF
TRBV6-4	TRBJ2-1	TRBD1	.	TGTGCCAGCAGTGACTGGGGGACAGGGAAGATAAATGAGCAGTTCTTC	CASSDWGTGKINEQFF
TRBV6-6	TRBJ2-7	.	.	TGTGCCAGCAGCTTCGCGGTCTCCTACGAGCAGTACTTC	CASSFAVSYEQYF
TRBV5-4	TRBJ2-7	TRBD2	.	TGTGCCAGCAGCCCTGGGGGGACTAGCGGGTACGAGCAGTACTTC	CASSPGGTSGYEQYF
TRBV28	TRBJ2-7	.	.	TGTGCCAGCAGTTTAGAGGGTCCCTACGAGCAGTACTTC	CASSLEGPYEQYF
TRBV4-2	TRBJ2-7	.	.	TGTGCCAGCAGCCAAGAGTCGGTGGGACCGTACGAGCAGTACTTC	CASSQESVGPYEQYF
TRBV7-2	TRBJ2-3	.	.	TGTGCCAGCAGCACTTCCAGGGAGTTGACCCATACGCAGTATTTT	CASSTSRELTHTQYF
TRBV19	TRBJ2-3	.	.	TGTGCCAGTAGTCGGGGAGTAGCCGTTGCCACAGATACGCAGTATTTT	CASSRGVAVATDTQYF
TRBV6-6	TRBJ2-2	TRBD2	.	TGTGCCAGCGGGAGGGACGTGACCGGGGAGCTGTTTTTT	CASGRDVTGELFF
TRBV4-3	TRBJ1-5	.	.	TGCGCCAGCAGCCAAGATGGGTCGGGAAATCAGCCCCAGCATTTT	CASSQDGSGNQPQHF
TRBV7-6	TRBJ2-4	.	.	TGTGCCAGCAGCTTACTTGACAGAGGCCTCGCCAAAAACATTCAGTACTTC	CASSLLDRGLAKNIQYF
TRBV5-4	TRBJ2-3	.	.	TGTGCCAGCAGCTTAGGTCTACAGAACACAGATACGCAGTATTTT	CASSLGLQNTDTQYF